Sequencing of this T cell receptor beta chain was carried out in a study of OX40 agonist ivuxolimab in advanced cancers. General study points: Nonresponders included some who also had low normalized T-cell clonal expansion.

A history of autoimmune disease or systemic immunosuppression excluded patients. The repertoire was sequenced with immunoSEQ multiplex PCR; TCRdb's copy has only in-frame clones and lacks some. The top ten hold approximately 0.5% of the sample, which has 65,000 to 80,000 clones, around 92% seen once. Details on this clone: Its antigen is currently unknown.

The receptor was isolated from an adult with an advanced solid tumor such as melanoma, head and neck, liver or kidney cancer. The source material was CD4+ or CD8+ T cells sorted from blood, sampled in a trial of the OX40 agonist ivuxolimab.

The CDR3 DNA sequence: TGCGCCAGCAGCTTGGATCCCCCTGGACAGGCCCTCACAGATACGCAGTATTTT. Encoded protein: CASSLDPPGQALTDTQYF. The chain employs TRBV5-1 and TRBJ2-3; 7 positions agree with TRBD1. The CDR3 has 18 amino acids. Per the germline V gene, CDR1 is SGHRS and CDR2 is YFSETQ. V shed 0 bases, J shed 2 bases, and the junction held 12 bases outside the gene matches.